The clone carrying this T cell receptor beta chain is termed medium-sized. Its target is not known. None of the patients had undergone any treatment ahead of thyroid surgery. These data belong to a study of metastatic and nonmetastatic thyroid tumors. TCRdb reassembled clones from the PCR reads with MiXCR. This table has about 32,000 clones, around 20% appearing once. Study findings and constraints: It was reportedly found that TCR beta diversity was significantly higher in malignant thyroid tumors than in benign nodules, a difference seen in both blood and tumor samples.

V lost 1 base to trimming and J lost 3 bases, with 19 bases between them. The CDR3 loop spans 16 amino acids. CDR1 and CDR2 (germline): DFQATT, SNEGSKA (reference sequence). V usage is TRBV20-1 and J usage is TRBJ2-7; possibly TRBD1 for D (5 bases). Sequenced sample: blood. This TCR derives from a female donor with papillary thyroid cancer or a benign thyroid nodule (not recorded which). Some clones in this sample may be carry-over from other donors' samples. This CDR3 is CSARVQGALSFYEQYF. In nucleotides, the CDR3 is TGCAGTGCTAGAGTCCAGGGTGCACTATCTTTCTACGAGCAGTACTTC.